This TCR beta chain was profiled in a study of blood T cell repertoires in COVID-19. For the study at large: Specimens from acute and convalescent COVID-19 originated in the United States, Italy and Spain.

As processed by the authors: Nucleated cell counts were estimated from reference gene primer amplification. Profiled with immunoSEQ multiplex PCR; TCRdb holds only in-frame clones, not every one. That table supplies the V and J calls and clone size; D and trimming were determined from the DNA. The data show approximately 200,000 clones, around 85% seen once. V dropped 4 bases and J dropped 2 bases, with 9 bases sitting between them. CDR3 length: 14 amino acids. Germline V gene lookup returns CDR1 KGHDR and CDR2 SFDVKD. Recruits, aged about 18 to 95 years, lived in 20 to 30 US areas. Allocation to cohorts depended on clinical history reported by the participants.

The source material was PBMCs or T cells enriched from blood (not recorded which). The receptor was isolated from a woman aged 25 to 39 who had recovered from COVID-19. The chain couples TRBV24-1 to TRBJ2-3; D ambiguous. The CDR3 sequence: CATSETTFTDTQYF. CDR3 DNA sequence: TGTGCCACCAGTGAAACGACATTCACAGATACGCAGTATTTT.